This T cell receptor beta chain was documented in a study of blood T cells in healthy people across ages. Findings of the study overall: Naive and antigen-experienced cells were not separated, limiting conclusive comparison. Diversity of TCR beta correlated strongly with naive T cell percentage.

PCR was performed a second time for about 7 to 12 cycles using a sample-barcoded 5' primer and a J-beta primer mix. MiXCR was run by TCRdb on the 5' RACE reads, yielding one entry per CDR3 protein. The sample lists about 930,000 distinct CDR3 sequences, 29% occurring once. This clonotype was counted a few times. What it binds is unknown. These data were likewise used in another study, on T cells of mothers and their children. That publication notes: Each donor was one of three healthy Caucasian mothers or one of their six children. There was no detection of any persistent microchimeric T cell clones.

Sequenced: blood. This TCR was sampled from a woman in her forties in good health.

The CDR3 bases are TGCAGTGCTATCCCTCCGTGGGCGGGGGGGACCTCCCGGCAGTATTTT. It specifies CSAIPPWAGGTSRQYF. The chain employs TRBV20-1 and TRBJ2-3; 9 nucleotides agree with TRBD2. CDR3 length equals 16 residues. Germline CDR1 is DFQATT and CDR2 is SNEGSKA (reference sequence). With 4 bases clipped from V and 11 bases from J, the junction kept 19 bases outside the gene matches.